This is a list of T cell receptor beta chains from one sample in a study of T cells in Graves' hyperthyroidism and ophthalmopathy. Each CDR3 protein gets one entry after TCRdb re-called the multiplex PCR reads with MiXCR. The sample lists some 760,000 distinct CDR3 sequences; approximately 14% were seen once. Material: blood. Every receptor here comes from a woman aged 18-35 years with Graves' hyperthyroidism. Both conserved end residues are part of each CDR3. Size is stated for part of the rows, as once, few or many counts, or as a class when the clone is expanded.

v_call,j_call,clone_size,cdr3_aa
TRBV3-1,TRBJ2-1,many,CASSSPAGEQFF
TRBV6-2/TRBV6-3,TRBJ2-1,few,CASSYQREGRNEQFF
TRBV7-2,TRBJ1-5,.,CASRSDSRNQPQHF
TRBV10-3,TRBJ2-7,.,CAISDPSAGKADYEQYF
TRBV3-1,TRBJ1-3,.,CASSAQSSGNTIYF
TRBV30,TRBJ2-7,.,CAWRTVSEQYF
TRBV12-3/TRBV12-4,TRBJ2-1,many,CASSLTFGNEQFF
TRBV27,TRBJ1-2,few,CASSYTGTYGYTF
TRBV5-4,TRBJ2-1,.,CASSPRGDTYNEQFF
TRBV28,TRBJ2-3,many,CASSPLFSGIDGDRTDTQYF
TRBV12-3/TRBV12-4,TRBJ2-5,many,CASSFGGLQETQYF
TRBV11-1,TRBJ2-5,few,CASSPRRGFQETQYF
TRBV7-9,TRBJ2-1,many,CASSRTGAPNEQFF
TRBV13,TRBJ2-3,once,CASSSRAAGDEDTQYF
TRBV7-2,TRBJ2-1,.,CASSYIGENEQFF
TRBV28,TRBJ2-7,few,CASTGHPNYYEQYF
TRBV5-1,TRBJ2-1,.,CASSIGTSGRQNEQFF
TRBV18,TRBJ2-5,few,CASSPGQVLETQYF
TRBV7-9,TRBJ2-1,many,CASSRTQPGVLNEQFF
TRBV13,TRBJ2-5,many,CASSITKGTSVEETQYF
TRBV5-1,TRBJ2-7,many,CASSFRQRAGGQGIYEQYF
TRBV7-9,TRBJ2-7,few,CASGTGGPYEQYF
TRBV29-1,TRBJ2-1,.,CSGGGPYNEQFF
TRBV24-1,TRBJ1-5,many,CATSDITGFQPQHF
TRBV27,TRBJ2-2,.,CASSFTRSSNTGELFF
TRBV29-1,TRBJ2-2,few,CSADPNTGELFF
TRBV19,TRBJ2-1,.,CASSKRDQRAGGTEQFF
TRBV7-2,TRBJ2-7,many,CASSLDGSEQYF
TRBV3-1,TRBJ2-1,many,CASSPGLAGLSSYNEQFF
TRBV15,TRBJ1-2,many,CATRGTGGHYGYTF
TRBV7-2,TRBJ2-5,few,CASSPRGAGGLETQYF
TRBV27,TRBJ1-2,.,CASSFAGGVYGYTF
TRBV7-9,TRBJ1-2,.,CASSVYRESNYGYTF
TRBV15,TRBJ2-1,few,CATSTGLAAWYNEQFF
TRBV5-6,TRBJ1-5,few,CASSLGSGTGNQPQHF
TRBV6-1,TRBJ2-1,many,CASSLLGADNEQFF
TRBV24-1,TRBJ2-1,few,CATSDYTLRGRDVDEQFF
TRBV11-3,TRBJ1-4,many,CASSRQGKNEKLFF
TRBV19,TRBJ2-1,.,CASSKRGAYNEQFF
TRBV7-2,TRBJ1-2,many,CASSLNRGNYGYTF
TRBV30,TRBJ2-2,.,CAWNTGSTGELFF
TRBV9,TRBJ2-6,many,CASSHGRGLVSGANVLTF
TRBV30,TRBJ2-5,many,CAWSVGGGMVETQYF